The present TCR beta chain was sequenced within a study of blood T cell repertoires in COVID-19. Study as a whole: PBMCs, B-cell-depleted T cells, or T cells were the source of the cDNA or gDNA that made up the material.

The germline gives CDR1 LNHDA, CDR2 SQIVND (reference sequence). The CDR3 has 14 residues. V lost 5 bases to trimming and J lost 0 bases, with 11 bases between them. Original processing notes: The authors estimated nucleated cell counts from reference gene primer amplification. Assay used: immunoSEQ multiplex PCR; TCRdb lists only in-frame clones, some missing. V and J calls and clone size are given by that table; D and trimming were obtained from the DNA. The profile shows about 280,000 clones, approximately 85% of them singletons. The TCR originated in a man younger than 35 with active or convalescent COVID-19. The source material was peripheral blood. The chain is built from TRBV19 and TRBJ2-7; D is ambiguous. CDR3 bases: TGTGCCAGTAGTCTAGGCCCCAGCTCCTACGAGCAGTACTTC. Translated, it gives CASSLGPSSYEQYF.